This T cell receptor beta chain appears in the sequencing data of a study of cytomegalovirus exposure and HLA in healthy donors. Germline CDR1 is GTSNPN and CDR2 is SVGIG (reference sequence). Trimming took off 5 bases at V and 4 bases at J, with 17 bases between the two ends. The CDR3 is made up of 14 amino acids. PCR used 60 Vbeta primers and 13 Jbeta primers. Clones were sequenced by immunoSEQ multiplex PCR, and TCRdb holds only the in-frame ones, with some missing. This sample yields approximately 100,000 clones, of which more than 65% are seen a single time; over 3.5% belongs to the top ten. The sequence came from a woman aged 45-60 years in good health and CMV-seropositive. The chain carries TRBV30 and TRBJ1-1; possibly TRBD1 for D (5 bases). The sample was PBMCs. The DNA of the CDR3 is TGTGCCTGGGGGGCCGGGACTCAGGTCACTGAAGCTTTCTTT. It yields the protein CAWGAGTQVTEAFF. Drawing the rest from reference TRBV30 and TRBJ1-1, the complete variable domain is SQTIHQWPATLVQPVGSPLSLECTVEGTSNPNLYWYRQAAGRGLQLLFYSVGIGQISSEVPQNLSASRPQDRQFILSSKKLLLSDSGFYLCAWGAGTQVTEAFFGQGTRLTVV.